This T cell receptor beta chain was recovered during a study of blood T cell repertoires in COVID-19. V dropped 0 bases and J dropped 6; count of bases not matched to a gene: 25. Germline V lookup: CDR1 LGHNT, CDR2 FRNRAP. The CDR3 sequence is 22 residues long. Some clones are missing from TCRdb's copy, which holds only in-frame ones; the method was immunoSEQ multiplex PCR. The sample has about 200,000 clones; around 85% are singletons. The J gene is TRBJ2-7, the V gene TRBV12-5; 11 bases fit TRBD2. This TCR was recovered from a woman between 35 and 50 years old with acute COVID-19. Sequenced: PBMCs or T cells enriched from blood (not recorded which). In nucleotides, the CDR3 is TGTGCTAGTGGTTTGGTACTCGGGCAGGTGACTAGCGGGACCCCCAAAAGGACCGAGCAGTACTTC. As protein: CASGLVLGQVTSGTPKRTEQYF.